Following are 32 T cell receptor beta chains from one sample sequenced in a study of OX40 agonist ivuxolimab in advanced cancers. Method: immunoSEQ multiplex PCR; TCRdb's copy keeps in-frame clones and lacks some. The table has 60,000 to 90,000 clones, about 81% seen once. Sequences were derived from CD4+ or CD8+ T cells sorted from blood, sampled in a trial of the OX40 agonist ivuxolimab. The receptors derive from an adult with an advanced solid tumor such as melanoma, head and neck, liver or kidney cancer.

The rearrangement links TRBV16 to TRBJ2-2; TRBD1 agrees at 10 bases. V gave up 5 bases and J gave up 6 bases; unmatched junction bases: 12. The CDR3 sequence is 17 residues long. Germline loops: CDR1 KGHSY, CDR2 FQNENV. The CDR3 DNA reads TGTGCCAGCAGCACTCACCCGGGACAGGGGAGTGCCGGGGAGCTGTTTTTT. Protein product: CASSTHPGQGSAGELFF.

The V call is TRBV5-1, the J call TRBJ2-5; D remains unclear. CDR1 is SGHRS, CDR2 YFSETQ, per germline. V lost 0 bases to trimming and J lost 1 base, with 4 bases between them. CDR3 length equals 13 residues. The CDR3 DNA follows: TGCGCCAGCAGCTTGGGCTCCCAAGAGACCCAGTACTTC. Encoded protein: CASSLGSQETQYF.

This clone was seen a few times. The chain combines TRBV7-2 with TRBJ2-2, with 8 bases aligning to TRBD2. The J segment lost 7 bases and the V segment lost 3 bases, leaving 13 bases of the junction unmatched. Germline V gene sequence: CDR1 SGHTA, CDR2 FQGNSA. The CDR3 is 17 residues long. This CDR3 reads CASSFREGLGLGGELFF. CDR3 bases: TGTGCCAGCAGCTTTCGGGAGGGCCTCGGGTTGGGCGGGGAGCTGTTTTTT.

The V gene is TRBV7-2, the J gene TRBJ2-7; TRBD2 aligns across 7 bases. Germline V gene data show CDR1 as SGHTA and CDR2 as FQGNSA. The CDR3 loop spans 15 amino acids. With V trimmed by 2 bases and J by 3 bases, 7 bases remained unmatched. The CDR3 here is CASSLRGGSLYEQYF. The CDR3 coding sequence is TGTGCCAGCAGCTTACGAGGCGGGAGTCTCTACGAGCAGTACTTC.

V usage is TRBV6-5 and J usage is TRBJ2-7, with D unresolved. Per the germline V gene, CDR1 is MNHEY and CDR2 is SVGAGI. The V and J ends lost 8 bases and 2 bases respectively, with 13 bases between them. CDR3 length: 13 residues. The CDR3 protein is CASLSEAPYEQYF. CDR3 nucleotide sequence: TGTGCCAGCCTGAGTGAGGCCCCCTACGAGCAGTACTTC.

The CDR3 here is CASSGKNNYGYTF. The CDR3 DNA follows: TGTGCCAGCAGTGGTAAGAATAACTATGGCTACACCTTC. J is TRBJ1-2 and V is TRBV25-1; no definite D call. V gave up 4 bases and J gave up 1 base, with 7 bases separating them. The CDR3 contains 13 residues. CDR1 and CDR2 (germline): MGHDK, SYGVNS.

This clone was counted between two and nine times. The rearrangement joins TRBV7-6 to TRBJ1-1; no clear D gene. Germline V gene lookup returns CDR1 SGHVS and CDR2 FNYEAQ. The CDR3 spans 13 residues. Trimming took off 1 base at V and 10 bases at J, with 13 bases between the two ends. The CDR3 DNA reads TGTGCCAGCAGCTTAGACGCGCAGGTGGGAGCTTTCTTT. Translating gives CASSLDAQVGAFF.

The rearrangement uses TRBV7-2 and TRBJ2-7; D is unclear. CDR3 length equals 12 residues. Germline V gene sequence: CDR1 SGHTA, CDR2 FQGNSA. The ends were cut back, 4 bases at V and 6 bases at J, with 10 bases in the middle. The CDR3 sequence is CASSSRTSEQYF. The DNA of the CDR3 is TGTGCCAGCAGCTCGAGGACGTCCGAGCAGTACTTC.

The chain carries TRBV4-3 and TRBJ1-3, with D perhaps matching TRBD1 (5 bases). Germline CDR1 reads LGHNA; CDR2 reads YSLEER. The CDR3 has 16 residues. Trimming left V 2 bases short and J 0 bases short, with 11 bases between. The CDR3 DNA reads TGCGCCAGCAGCCAATGGTACCAGGGCTCTGGAAACACCATATATTTT. It encodes CASSQWYQGSGNTIYF.

The chain has TRBV18 and TRBJ1-1, with 8 positions matching TRBD1. V shed 6 bases, J shed 8 bases, and the junction held 14 bases outside the gene matches. The V gene's germline CDR1 is KGHSH and CDR2 LQKENI. This CDR3 contains 15 residues. CDR3 bases: TGTGCCAGCTCCCGAACTAATCAAGGACAGGGAGAAGCTTTCTTT. Amino acids: CASSRTNQGQGEAFF.

Details on this clone: The sample contains more than one DNA sequence encoding this CDR3. The chain couples TRBV6-1 to TRBJ1-5; D is uncertain. Between the trimmed V and J ends, which lost 0 bases and 0 bases, there was a span of 6 bases. The CDR3 length is 15 residues. CDR1 MNHNS and CDR2 SASEGT come from the germline V gene. In DNA, the CDR3 is TGTGCCAGCAGTGAAGCCGGGTATAGCAATCAGCCCCAGCATTTT. Its protein product is CASSEAGYSNQPQHF.

The chain employs TRBV13 and TRBJ2-7, with D perhaps matching TRBD2 (6 bases). Germline CDR1 is PRHDT and CDR2 is FYEKMQ (reference sequence). Trimming took off 7 bases at V and 5 bases at J, with 12 bases between the two ends. The CDR3 covers 12 residues. The CDR3 region is CASNFGGNEQYF. The CDR3 DNA follows: TGTGCCAGCAACTTCGGGGGAAACGAGCAGTACTTC.

The V and J genes are TRBV28 and TRBJ2-1; weak D call: TRBD1 (5 bases). Germline loops: CDR1 MDHEN, CDR2 SYDVKM. The V end lost 3 bases, the J end lost 5 bases, and 17 bases lay between the germline ends. The CDR3 is 16 amino acids. The CDR3 DNA is TGTGCCAGCAGTTTTCGTCTGACAGCGCTTCACAATGAGCAGTTCTTC. Translated, it gives CASSFRLTALHNEQFF.

The chain combines TRBV6-1 with TRBJ1-5; D is unclear. V lost 2 bases and J 6 bases, leaving 8 bases between the germline ends. CDR1 and CDR2 from the germline V gene are MNHNS and SASEGT. The CDR3 extends over 13 amino acids. The CDR3 protein is CASSEFASQPQHF. CDR3 bases: TGTGCCAGCAGTGAATTTGCGAGTCAGCCCCAGCATTTT.

This chain uses TRBV6-1 with TRBJ2-7; TRBD1 matches 11 bases. The J segment lost 1 base and the V segment lost 8 bases, leaving 1 base of the junction unmatched. The CDR3 consists of 13 residues. The germline V gene has CDR1 MNHNS and CDR2 SASEGT. The CDR3 DNA follows: TGTGCCAGCGGGACAGGGGGATCCTACGAGCAGTACTTC. This gives the protein CASGTGGSYEQYF.

The V call is TRBV11-2, the J call TRBJ1-2, with D unclear. Germline assignment: CDR1 SGHAT and CDR2 FQNNGV. With 0 bases removed from V and 7 bases from J, the gap between germline ends came to 12 bases. The CDR3 is made up of 14 amino acids. CDR3 DNA sequence: TGTGCCAGCAGCTTAGAATTGCGCTCGGGTGGCTACACCTTC. It translates to CASSLELRSGGYTF.

The CDR3 bases are TGCGCCAGCAGGGCAGGGGAGAATCAGCCCCAGCATTTT. Translating gives CASRAGENQPQHF. This chain joins TRBV5-1 and TRBJ1-5, with a possible D match to TRBD1 (6 bases). The CDR3 covers 13 residues. CDR1 and CDR2 (germline): SGHRS, YFSETQ. Between the trimmed V and J ends, which lost 5 bases and 4 bases, there was a span of 10 bases.

The rearrangement links TRBV10-1 to TRBJ2-1, with D possibly being TRBD1 (6 bases). The CDR3 has 17 amino acids. The V gene lost 3 bases and the J gene lost 0 bases, with 15 bases spanning the gap. From germline, CDR1 is WNHNN and CDR2 SYGVQD (reference sequence). The CDR3 coding sequence is TGCGCCAGCAGTGACCTGCAGGGGCTGAGCTCCTACAATGAGCAGTTCTTC. It specifies CASSDLQGLSSYNEQFF.

The chain combines TRBV4-3 with TRBJ1-2; perhaps TRBD1 as D (6 bases). The CDR3 covers 16 residues. Germline V gives CDR1 LGHNA, CDR2 YSLEER. Trimming removed 1 base from V and 2 bases from J, with 14 bases in between. In nucleotides, the CDR3 is TGCGCCAGCAGCCAAGGGCTCAGGGGATACAACTATGGCTACACCTTC. As protein: CASSQGLRGYNYGYTF.

V usage is TRBV7-8 and J usage is TRBJ1-5, with unresolved D. Deletions cut 4 bases from V and 4 bases from J, with 8 bases between. This CDR3 is built from 13 residues. Per the germline V gene, CDR1 is SGHVS and CDR2 is FQNEAQ. CDR3 sequence: CASSSQRNQPQHF. The CDR3 coding sequence is TGTGCCAGCAGCTCTCAGAGAAATCAGCCCCAGCATTTT.

The sample holds one count of this clone. V and J are TRBV4-2 and TRBJ2-7; 8 positions agree with TRBD1. This CDR3 spans 17 amino acids. Germline CDR1 LGHNA, CDR2 YNFKEQ. The ends lost 2 bases at V and 2 bases at J; junction bases unmatched: 11. CDR3 region: CASSQTTDRGAAYEQYF. The CDR3 region has the DNA TGTGCCAGCAGCCAAACGACCGACAGGGGAGCTGCCTACGAGCAGTACTTC.

The V and J genes are TRBV5-1 and TRBJ1-4; D unclear. The CDR3 consists of 14 residues. Germline CDR1 SGHRS, CDR2 YFSETQ. Trimming pared 0 bases from V and 5 bases from J, leaving 8 bases between. CDR3 nucleotides: TGCGCCAGCAGCTTGGATCCTTCGAATGAAAAACTGTTTTTT. Its protein is CASSLDPSNEKLFF.

The rearrangement uses TRBV10-3 and TRBJ1-3; 7 bases align to TRBD1. Trimming took 3 bases from V and 4 from J; bases not matched to a gene: 6. This CDR3 is 15 amino acids long. CDR1 is ENHRY and CDR2 is SYGVKD in the germline V gene. CDR3 nucleotide sequence: TGTGCCATCAGTGATACAGGGGTAGGAGGAAACACCATATATTTT. It is translated as CAISDTGVGGNTIYF.

The rearrangement links TRBV19 to TRBJ1-2; D is undetermined. The germline V gene encodes CDR1 LNHDA and CDR2 SQIVND (reference sequence). The CDR3 length is 13 residues. Trimming shortened V by 4 bases and J by 5 bases, and 11 bases separated the two germline ends. The CDR3 sequence: CASSRRTEYGYTF. The CDR3 DNA is TGTGCCAGTAGTAGACGGACTGAGTATGGCTACACCTTC.

The J gene is TRBJ2-3, the V gene TRBV28, with no clear D. Germline values: CDR1 MDHEN, CDR2 SYDVKM. The length of the CDR3 is 15 residues. Trimming stripped 6 bases from V and 0 bases from J, with 13 bases between. The CDR3 DNA reads TGTGCCAGCAGCGCAGCAGGATCAAGCACAGATACGCAGTATTTT. This gives the protein CASSAAGSSTDTQYF.

This rearrangement joins TRBV7-8 to TRBJ2-3; D gene uncertain. Trimming took off 0 bases at V and 5 bases at J, with 9 bases between the two ends. Germline CDR1 is SGHVS and CDR2 is FQNEAQ. The CDR3 contains 14 residues. The CDR3 coding sequence is TGTGCCAGCAGCTTAGCAGACTTTTTAGATACGCAGTATTTT. Translation: CASSLADFLDTQYF.

The V and J genes are TRBV27 and TRBJ2-7; D unclear. V was trimmed by 6 bases and J by 3 bases, leaving 9 bases between them. CDR1 MNHEY and CDR2 SMNVEV come from the germline V gene (reference sequence). CDR3 size: 12 residues. The CDR3: CASSPNRYEQYF. CDR3 DNA: TGTGCCAGCAGCCCCAACCGCTACGAGCAGTACTTC.

In its sample, this clone was seen once. This rearrangement joins TRBV6-1 to TRBJ2-6; tentative D call: TRBD2 (5 bases). Trimming took 6 bases from V and 0 from J, leaving 9 bases between them. CDR3 size: 15 residues. CDR1 and CDR2 (germline): MNHNS, SASEGT. The CDR3 DNA is TGTGCCAGCAGAAAAGCGGACTCTGGGGCCAACGTCCTGACTTTC. Translating it yields CASRKADSGANVLTF.

The V and J genes are TRBV4-1 and TRBJ1-1; D is ambiguous. Trimming left V 0 bases short and J 5 bases short, with 10 bases between. This CDR3 comprises 14 residues. Germline V lookup: CDR1 MGHRA, CDR2 YSYEKL. For the CDR3, the DNA is TGCGCCAGCAGCCAAGAGAGTAGGTTGACTGAAGCTTTCTTT. The encoded protein is CASSQESRLTEAFF.

The rearrangement uses TRBV7-9 and TRBJ2-7; 9 bases align to TRBD2. The germline V gene encodes CDR1 SEHNR and CDR2 FQNEAQ (reference sequence). CDR3 length: 15 residues. Trimming removed 3 bases from V and 2 bases from J; junction bases left unmatched: 5. The CDR3 protein is CASSFSGGGAYEQYF. In DNA form, the CDR3 reads TGTGCCAGCAGCTTTAGTGGCGGGGGGGCCTACGAGCAGTACTTC.

The chain uses TRBV6-5 and TRBJ2-5, with 7 nucleotides matching TRBD1. Germline trimming cut 7 bases from V and 9 bases from J; bases unmatched to any gene: 14. Per germline, CDR1 MNHEY and CDR2 SVGAGI. The CDR3 has 14 residues. CDR3 loop: CASKRTTGQGAQYF. The CDR3 region has the DNA TGTGCCAGCAAGAGGACAACGGGGCAGGGGGCCCAGTACTTC.

This clone showed up just once. CDR3 sequence (DNA): TGCGCCAGCAGCCAAGACTCCGGAACGAGCTCCTACAATGAGCAGTTCTTC. As protein: CASSQDSGTSSYNEQFF. The chain joins TRBV4-1 to TRBJ2-1; D gene ambiguous. From germline, CDR1 is MGHRA and CDR2 YSYEKL. The CDR3 length is 17 residues. V was cut by 0 bases and J by 0 bases, with 12 bases left in between.